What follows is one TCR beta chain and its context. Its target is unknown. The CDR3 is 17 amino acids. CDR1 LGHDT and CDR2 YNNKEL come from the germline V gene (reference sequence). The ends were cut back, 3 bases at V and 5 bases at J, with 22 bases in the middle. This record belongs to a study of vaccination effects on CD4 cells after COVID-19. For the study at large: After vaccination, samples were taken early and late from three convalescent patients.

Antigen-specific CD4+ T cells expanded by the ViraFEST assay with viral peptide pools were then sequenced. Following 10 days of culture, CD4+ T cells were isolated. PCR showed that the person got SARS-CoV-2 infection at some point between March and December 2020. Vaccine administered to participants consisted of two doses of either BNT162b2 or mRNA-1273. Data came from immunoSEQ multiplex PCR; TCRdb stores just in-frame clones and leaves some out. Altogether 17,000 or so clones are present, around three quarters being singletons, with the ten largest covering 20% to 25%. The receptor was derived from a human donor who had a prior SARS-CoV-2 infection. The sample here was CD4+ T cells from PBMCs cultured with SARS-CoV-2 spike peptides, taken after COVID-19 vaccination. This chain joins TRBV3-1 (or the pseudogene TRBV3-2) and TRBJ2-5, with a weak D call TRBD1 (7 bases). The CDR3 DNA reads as TGTGCCAGCAGCCACACCCCCAGAGGAGGGGGCCGGGAGACCCAGTACTTC. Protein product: CASSHTPRGGGRETQYF.